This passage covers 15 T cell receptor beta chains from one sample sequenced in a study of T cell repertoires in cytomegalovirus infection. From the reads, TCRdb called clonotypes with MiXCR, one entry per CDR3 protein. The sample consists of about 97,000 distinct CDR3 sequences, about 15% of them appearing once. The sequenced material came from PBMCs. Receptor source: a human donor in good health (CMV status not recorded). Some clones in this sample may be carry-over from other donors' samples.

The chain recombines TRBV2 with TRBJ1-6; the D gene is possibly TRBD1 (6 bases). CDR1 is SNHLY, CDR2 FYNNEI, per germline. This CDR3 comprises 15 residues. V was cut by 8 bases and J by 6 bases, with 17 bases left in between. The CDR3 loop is CASGGQGRSNSPLHF. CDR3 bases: TGTGCCAGCGGGGGGCAGGGGCGGAGTAATTCACCCCTCCACTTT.

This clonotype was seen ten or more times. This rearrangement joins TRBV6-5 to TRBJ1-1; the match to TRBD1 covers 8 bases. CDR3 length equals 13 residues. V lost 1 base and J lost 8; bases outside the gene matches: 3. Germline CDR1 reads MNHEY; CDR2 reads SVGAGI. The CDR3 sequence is CASSYLGQAEAFF. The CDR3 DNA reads TGTGCCAGCAGTTACTTGGGACAGGCGGAAGCTTTCTTT.

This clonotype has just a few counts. The CDR3 sequence is CASSPRTGDSYEQYF. The CDR3 DNA is TGTGCCAGCAGCCCCCGGACGGGAGACTCCTACGAGCAGTACTTC. This rearrangement joins TRBV7-2 to TRBJ2-7; tentatively, D is TRBD2 (6 bases). CDR1 and CDR2 from the germline V gene are SGHTA and FQGNSA. There are 15 residues in the CDR3. Trimming cost V 5 bases and J 0 bases, with 14 bases left between them.

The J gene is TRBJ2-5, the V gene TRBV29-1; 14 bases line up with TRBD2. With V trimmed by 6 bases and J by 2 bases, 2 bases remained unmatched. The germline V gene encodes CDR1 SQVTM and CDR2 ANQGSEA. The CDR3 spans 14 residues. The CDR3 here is CSVRLAGGQETQYF. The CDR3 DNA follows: TGCAGCGTCAGACTAGCGGGGGGGCAAGAGACCCAGTACTTC.

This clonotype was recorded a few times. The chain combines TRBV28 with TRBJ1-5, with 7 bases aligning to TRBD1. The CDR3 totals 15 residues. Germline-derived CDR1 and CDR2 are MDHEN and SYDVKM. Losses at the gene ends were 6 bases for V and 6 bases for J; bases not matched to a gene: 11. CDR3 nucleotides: TGTGCCAGCAGCTATAAAGACAGGGTGCGTCAGCCCCAGCATTTT. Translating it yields CASSYKDRVRQPQHF.

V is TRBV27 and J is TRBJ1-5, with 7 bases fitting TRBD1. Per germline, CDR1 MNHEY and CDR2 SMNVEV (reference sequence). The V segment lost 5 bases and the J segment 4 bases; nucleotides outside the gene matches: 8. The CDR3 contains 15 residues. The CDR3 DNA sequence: TGTGCCAGCAGTCTAAGACAGGGTGGGAATCAGCCCCAGCATTTT. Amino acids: CASSLRQGGNQPQHF.

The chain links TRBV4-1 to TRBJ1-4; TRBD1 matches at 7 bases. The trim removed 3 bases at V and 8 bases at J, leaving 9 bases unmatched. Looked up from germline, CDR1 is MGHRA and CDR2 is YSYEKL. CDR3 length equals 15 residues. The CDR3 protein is CASSHPGQQEEKLFF. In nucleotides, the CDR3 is TGCGCCAGCAGCCACCCGGGACAGCAAGAAGAAAAACTGTTTTTT.

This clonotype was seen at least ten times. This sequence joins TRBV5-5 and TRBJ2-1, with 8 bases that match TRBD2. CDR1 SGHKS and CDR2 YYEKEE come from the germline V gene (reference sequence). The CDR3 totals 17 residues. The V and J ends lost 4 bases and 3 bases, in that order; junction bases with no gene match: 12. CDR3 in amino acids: CASSARGSGGFYNEQFF. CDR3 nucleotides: TGTGCCAGCAGCGCCCGGGGGAGCGGGGGCTTCTACAATGAGCAGTTCTTC.

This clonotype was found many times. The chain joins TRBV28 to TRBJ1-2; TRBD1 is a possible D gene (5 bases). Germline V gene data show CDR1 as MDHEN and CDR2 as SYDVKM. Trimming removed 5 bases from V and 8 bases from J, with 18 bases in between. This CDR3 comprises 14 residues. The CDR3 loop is CASSRVQGGKGYTF. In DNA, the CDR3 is TGTGCCAGCAGTCGGGTTCAGGGAGGGAAAGGCTACACCTTC.

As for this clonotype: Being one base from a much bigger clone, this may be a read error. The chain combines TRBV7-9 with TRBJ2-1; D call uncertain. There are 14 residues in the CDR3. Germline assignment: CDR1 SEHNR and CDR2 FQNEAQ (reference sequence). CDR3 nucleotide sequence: TGTGCCAGCAGCTTAACCCTAGATTACAATGAGCAGCTCTTC. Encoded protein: CASSLTLDYNEQLF. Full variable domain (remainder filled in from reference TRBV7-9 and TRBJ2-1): DTGVSQNPRHKITKRGQNVTFRCDPISEHNRLYWYRQTLGQGPEFLTYFQNEAQLEKSRLLSDRFSAERPKGSFSTLEIQRTEQGDSAMYLCASSLTLDYNEQLFGPGTRLTVL.

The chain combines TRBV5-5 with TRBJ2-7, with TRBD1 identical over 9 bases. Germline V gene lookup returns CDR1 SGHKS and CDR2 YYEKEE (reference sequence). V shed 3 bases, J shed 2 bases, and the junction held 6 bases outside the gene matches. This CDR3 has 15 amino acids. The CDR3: CASSSTGGRTYEQYF. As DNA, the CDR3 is TGTGCCAGCAGCTCGACAGGGGGGCGAACCTACGAGCAGTACTTC. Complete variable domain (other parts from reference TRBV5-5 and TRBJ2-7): DAGVTQSPTHLIKTRGQQVTLRCSPISGHKSVSWYQQVLGQGPQFIFQYYEKEERGRGNFPDRFSARQFPNYSSELNVNALLLGDSALYLCASSSTGGRTYEQYFGPGTRLTVT.

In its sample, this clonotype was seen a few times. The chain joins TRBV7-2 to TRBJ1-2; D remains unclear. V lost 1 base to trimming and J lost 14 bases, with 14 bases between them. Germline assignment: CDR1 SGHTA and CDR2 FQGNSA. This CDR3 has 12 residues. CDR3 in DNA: TGTGCCAGCAGCTTAGGGAGTGGGCGGTGGACCTTC. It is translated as CASSLGSGRWTF. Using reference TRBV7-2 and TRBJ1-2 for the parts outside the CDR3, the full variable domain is GAGVSQSPSNKVTEKGKDVELRCDPISGHTALYWYRQSLGQGLEFLIYFQGNSAPDKSGLPSDRFSAERTGGSVSTLTIQRTQQEDSAVYLCASSLGSGRWTFGSGTRLTVV.

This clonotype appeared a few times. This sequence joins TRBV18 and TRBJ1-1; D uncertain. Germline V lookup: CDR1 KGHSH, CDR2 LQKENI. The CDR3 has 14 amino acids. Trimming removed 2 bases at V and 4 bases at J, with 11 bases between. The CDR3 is CASSPGQAGTEAFF. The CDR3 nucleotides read TGTGCCAGCTCACCAGGGCAGGCGGGCACTGAAGCTTTCTTT.

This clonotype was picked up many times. The chain's CDR3 is CASSSIRGDTQYF. The CDR3 coding sequence is TGTGCCAGCAGCTCCATTCGAGGGGATACGCAGTATTTT. The chain links TRBV7-3 to TRBJ2-3; D might be TRBD2 (5 bases). Per germline, CDR1 SGHTA and CDR2 FQGTGA. V lost 4 bases, J lost 6 bases, and 11 bases lay in between. CDR3 size: 13 residues.

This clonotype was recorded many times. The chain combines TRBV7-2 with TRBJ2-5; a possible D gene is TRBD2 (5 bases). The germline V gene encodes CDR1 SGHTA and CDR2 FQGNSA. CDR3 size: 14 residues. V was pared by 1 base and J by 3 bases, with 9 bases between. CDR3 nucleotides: TGTGCCAGCAGCTTAGGTCTAGCCGAAGAGACCCAGTACTTC. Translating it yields CASSLGLAEETQYF.